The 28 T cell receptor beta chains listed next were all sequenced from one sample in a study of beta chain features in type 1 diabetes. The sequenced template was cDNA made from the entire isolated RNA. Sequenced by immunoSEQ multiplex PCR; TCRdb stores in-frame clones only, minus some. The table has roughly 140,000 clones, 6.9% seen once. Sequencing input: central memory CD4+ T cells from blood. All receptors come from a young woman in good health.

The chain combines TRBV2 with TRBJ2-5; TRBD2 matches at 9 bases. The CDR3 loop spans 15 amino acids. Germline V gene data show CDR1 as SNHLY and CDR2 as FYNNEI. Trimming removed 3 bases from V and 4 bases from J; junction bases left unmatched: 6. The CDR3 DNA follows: TGTGCCAGCAGTGACCCTAGCGGGAAGGTAGAGACCCAGTACTTC. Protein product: CASSDPSGKVETQYF.

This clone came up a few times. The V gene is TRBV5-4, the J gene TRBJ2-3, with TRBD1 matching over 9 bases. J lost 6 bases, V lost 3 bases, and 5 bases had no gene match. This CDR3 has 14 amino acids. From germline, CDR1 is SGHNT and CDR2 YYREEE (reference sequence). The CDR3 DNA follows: TGTGCCAGCAGCTCTTGGGGACAGGGTGATACGCAGTATTTT. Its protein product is CASSSWGQGDTQYF.

CDR3 protein: CASSLSTGIVRQFF. DNA for the CDR3: TGCGCCAGCAGCTTATCAACAGGGATAGTTAGGCAGTTCTTC. J is TRBJ2-1 and V is TRBV5-1; D might be TRBD1 (6 bases). The CDR3 spans 14 residues. Germline V lookup: CDR1 SGHRS, CDR2 YFSETQ. Deletions cut 2 bases from V and 12 bases from J, with 18 bases between.

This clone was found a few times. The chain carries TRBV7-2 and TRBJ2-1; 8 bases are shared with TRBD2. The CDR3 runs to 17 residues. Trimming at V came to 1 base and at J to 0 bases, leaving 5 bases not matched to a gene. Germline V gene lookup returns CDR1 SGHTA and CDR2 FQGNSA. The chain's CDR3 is CASSLVRTSISYNEQFF. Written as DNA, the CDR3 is TGTGCCAGCAGCTTAGTGAGGACTAGCATCTCCTACAATGAGCAGTTCTTC.

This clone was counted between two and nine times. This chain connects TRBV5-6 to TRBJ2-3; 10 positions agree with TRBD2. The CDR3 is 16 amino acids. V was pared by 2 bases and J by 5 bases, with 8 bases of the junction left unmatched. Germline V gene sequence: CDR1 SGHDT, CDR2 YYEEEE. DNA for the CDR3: TGTGCCAGCAGCTTTGATACTAGCGGGAATCTAGATACGCAGTATTTT. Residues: CASSFDTSGNLDTQYF.

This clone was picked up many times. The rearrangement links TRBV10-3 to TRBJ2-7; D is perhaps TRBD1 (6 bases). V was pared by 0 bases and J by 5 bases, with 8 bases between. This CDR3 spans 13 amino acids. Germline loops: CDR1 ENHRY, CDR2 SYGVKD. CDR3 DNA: TGTGCCATCAGTGAGTCCACAGGGAACGAGCAGTACTTC. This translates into CAISESTGNEQYF.

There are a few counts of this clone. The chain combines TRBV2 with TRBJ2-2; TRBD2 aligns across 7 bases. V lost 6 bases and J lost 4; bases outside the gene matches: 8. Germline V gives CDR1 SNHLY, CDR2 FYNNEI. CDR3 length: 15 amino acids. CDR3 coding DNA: TGTGCCAGCAGCATATCCGGACTAGGCACCGGGGAGCTGTTTTTT. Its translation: CASSISGLGTGELFF. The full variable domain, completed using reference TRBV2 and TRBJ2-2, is EPEVTQTPSHQVTQMGQEVILRCVPISNHLYFYWYRQILGQKVEFLVSFYNNEISEKSEIFDDQFSVERPDGSNFTLKIRSTKLEDSAMYFCASSISGLGTGELFFGEGSRLTVL.

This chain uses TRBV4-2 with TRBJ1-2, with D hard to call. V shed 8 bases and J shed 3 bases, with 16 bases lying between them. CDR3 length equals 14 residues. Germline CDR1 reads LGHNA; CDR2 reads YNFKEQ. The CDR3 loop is CASDLDGRDYGYTF. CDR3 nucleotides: TGTGCCAGCGACCTAGATGGGAGGGACTATGGCTACACCTTC.

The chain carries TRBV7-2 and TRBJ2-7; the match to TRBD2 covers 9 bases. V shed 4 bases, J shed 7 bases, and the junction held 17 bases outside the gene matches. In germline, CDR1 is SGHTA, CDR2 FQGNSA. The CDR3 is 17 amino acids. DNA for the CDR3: TGTGCCAGCAGCTCCCGGAAATCTAGCGGGGTAGGCTTTGAGCAGTACTTC. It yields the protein CASSSRKSSGVGFEQYF.

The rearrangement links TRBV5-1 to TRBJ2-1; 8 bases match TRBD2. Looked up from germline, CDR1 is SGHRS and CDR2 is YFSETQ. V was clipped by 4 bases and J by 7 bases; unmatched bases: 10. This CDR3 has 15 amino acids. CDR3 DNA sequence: TGCGCCAGCAGCGTGACGGGAGGGCCTGAAAATGAGCAGTTCTTC. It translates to CASSVTGGPENEQFF.

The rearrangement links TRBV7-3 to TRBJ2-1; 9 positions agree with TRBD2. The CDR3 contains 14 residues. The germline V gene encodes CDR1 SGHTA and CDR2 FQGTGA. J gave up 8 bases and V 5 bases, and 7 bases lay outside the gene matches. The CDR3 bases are TGTGCCAGCAGCCCCCGCGGCGGGAGGGATGAGCAGTTCTTC. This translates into CASSPRGGRDEQFF.

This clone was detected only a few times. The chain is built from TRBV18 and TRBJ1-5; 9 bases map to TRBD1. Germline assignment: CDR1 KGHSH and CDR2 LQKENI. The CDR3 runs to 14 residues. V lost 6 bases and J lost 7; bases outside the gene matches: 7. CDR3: CASSLGQGGQPQHF. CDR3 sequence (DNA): TGTGCCAGCTCCTTGGGACAGGGCGGGCAGCCCCAGCATTTT.

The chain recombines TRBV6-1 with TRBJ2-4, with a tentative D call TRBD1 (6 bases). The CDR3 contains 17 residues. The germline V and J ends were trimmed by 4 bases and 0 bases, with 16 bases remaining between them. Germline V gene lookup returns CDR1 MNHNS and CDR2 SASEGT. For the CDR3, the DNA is TGTGCCAGCAGTGGAAGGGACATGCTCATAGCCAAAAACATTCAGTACTTC. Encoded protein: CASSGRDMLIAKNIQYF.

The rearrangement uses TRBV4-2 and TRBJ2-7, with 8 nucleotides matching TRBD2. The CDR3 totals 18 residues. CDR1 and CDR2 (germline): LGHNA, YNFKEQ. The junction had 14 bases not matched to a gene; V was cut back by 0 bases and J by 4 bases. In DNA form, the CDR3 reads TGTGCCAGCAGCCAAGAGGGGTCGTTCCGGGAGGGCGGATACGAGCAGTACTTC. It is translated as CASSQEGSFREGGYEQYF.

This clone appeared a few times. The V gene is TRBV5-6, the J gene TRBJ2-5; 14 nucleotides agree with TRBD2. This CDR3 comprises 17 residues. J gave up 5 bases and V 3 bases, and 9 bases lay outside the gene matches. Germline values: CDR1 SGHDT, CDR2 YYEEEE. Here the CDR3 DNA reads TGTGCCAGCAGCTCCTGGGGACTAGCGGGAGTCAGGGAGACCCAGTACTTC. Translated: CASSSWGLAGVRETQYF.

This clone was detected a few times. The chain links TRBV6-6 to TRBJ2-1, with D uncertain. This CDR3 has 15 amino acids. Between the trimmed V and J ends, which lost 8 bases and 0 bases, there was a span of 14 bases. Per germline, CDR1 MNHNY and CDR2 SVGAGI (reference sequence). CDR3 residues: CASQSGSGSYNEQFF. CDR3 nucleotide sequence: TGTGCCAGCCAAAGTGGGTCAGGCTCCTACAATGAGCAGTTCTTC.

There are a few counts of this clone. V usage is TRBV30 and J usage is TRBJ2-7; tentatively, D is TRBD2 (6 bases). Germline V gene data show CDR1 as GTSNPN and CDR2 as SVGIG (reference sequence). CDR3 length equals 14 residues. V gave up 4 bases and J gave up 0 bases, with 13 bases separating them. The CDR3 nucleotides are TGTGCCTGGATCCCCGCGGGATTCTCCTACGAGCAGTACTTC. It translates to CAWIPAGFSYEQYF.

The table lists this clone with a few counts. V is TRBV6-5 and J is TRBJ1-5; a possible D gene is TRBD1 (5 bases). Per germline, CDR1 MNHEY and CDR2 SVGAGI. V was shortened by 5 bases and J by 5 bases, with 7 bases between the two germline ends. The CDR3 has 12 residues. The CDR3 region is CASSRGDQPQHF. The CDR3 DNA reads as TGTGCCAGCAGTCGGGGGGATCAGCCCCAGCATTTT.

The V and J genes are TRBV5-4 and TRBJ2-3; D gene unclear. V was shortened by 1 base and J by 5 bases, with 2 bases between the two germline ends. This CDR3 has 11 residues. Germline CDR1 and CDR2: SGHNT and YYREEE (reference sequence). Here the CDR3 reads CASSLQDTQYF. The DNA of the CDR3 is TGTGCCAGCAGCTTGCAAGATACGCAGTATTTT. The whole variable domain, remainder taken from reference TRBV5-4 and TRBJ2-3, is ETGVTQSPTHLIKTRGQQVTLRCSSQSGHNTVSWYQQALGQGPQFIFQYYREEENGRGNFPPRFSGLQFPNYSSELNVNALELDDSALYLCASSLQDTQYFGPGTRLTVL.

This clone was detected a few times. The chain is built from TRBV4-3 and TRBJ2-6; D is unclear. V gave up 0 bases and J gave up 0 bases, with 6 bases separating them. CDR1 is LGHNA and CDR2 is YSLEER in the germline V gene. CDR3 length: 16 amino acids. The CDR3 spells CASSQESSSGANVLTF. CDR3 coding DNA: TGCGCCAGCAGCCAAGAATCTAGCTCTGGGGCCAACGTCCTGACTTTC.

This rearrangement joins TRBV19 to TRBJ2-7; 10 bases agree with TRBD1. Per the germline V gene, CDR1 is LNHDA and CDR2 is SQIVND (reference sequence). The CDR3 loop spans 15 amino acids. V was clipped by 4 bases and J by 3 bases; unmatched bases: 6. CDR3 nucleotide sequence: TGTGCCAGTAGTACCTTGGGACAGGGGAACTACGAGCAGTACTTC. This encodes CASSTLGQGNYEQYF.

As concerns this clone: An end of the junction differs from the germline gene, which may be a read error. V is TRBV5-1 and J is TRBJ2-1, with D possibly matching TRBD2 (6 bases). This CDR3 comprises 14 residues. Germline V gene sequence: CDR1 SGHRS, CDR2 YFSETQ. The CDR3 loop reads CASSLGDSHNEQFF. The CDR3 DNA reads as TGCGCCAGCAGCTTGGGGGACTCCCACAATGAGCAGTTCTTC.

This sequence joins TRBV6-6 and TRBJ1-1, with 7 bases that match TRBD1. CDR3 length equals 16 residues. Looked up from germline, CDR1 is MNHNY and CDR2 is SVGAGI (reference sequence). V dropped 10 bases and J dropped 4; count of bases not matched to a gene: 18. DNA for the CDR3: TGTGCCACCTGGAGGGAAGGGGGCGGTTTGCGCACTGAAGCTTTCTTT. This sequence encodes CATWREGGGLRTEAFF.

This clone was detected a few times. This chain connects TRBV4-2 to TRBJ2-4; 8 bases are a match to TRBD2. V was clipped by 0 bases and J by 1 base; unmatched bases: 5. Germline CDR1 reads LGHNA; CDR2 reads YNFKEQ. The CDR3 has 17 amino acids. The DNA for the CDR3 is TGTGCCAGCAGCCAAGATCAGCGCGGGAGGGCCAAAAACATTCAGTACTTC. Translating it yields CASSQDQRGRAKNIQYF.

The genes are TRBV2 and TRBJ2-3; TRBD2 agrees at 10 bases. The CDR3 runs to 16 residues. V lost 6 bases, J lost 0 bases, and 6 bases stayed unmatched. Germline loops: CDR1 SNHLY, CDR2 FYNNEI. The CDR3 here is CASSHKLAGSTDTQYF. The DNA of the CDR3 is TGTGCCAGCAGCCATAAACTAGCGGGAAGCACAGATACGCAGTATTTT.

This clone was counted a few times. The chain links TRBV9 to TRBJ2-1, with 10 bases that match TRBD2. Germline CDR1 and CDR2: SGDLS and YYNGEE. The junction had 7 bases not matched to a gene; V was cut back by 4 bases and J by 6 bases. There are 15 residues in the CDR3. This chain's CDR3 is CASSITGLASNEQFF. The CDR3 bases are TGTGCCAGCAGCATCACGGGACTAGCGAGCAATGAGCAGTTCTTC.

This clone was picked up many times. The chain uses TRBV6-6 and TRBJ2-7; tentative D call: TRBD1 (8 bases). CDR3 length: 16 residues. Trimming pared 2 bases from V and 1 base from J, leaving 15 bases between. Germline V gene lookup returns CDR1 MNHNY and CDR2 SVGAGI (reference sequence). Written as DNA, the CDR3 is TGTGCCAGCAGTTACCGAGGACAGGGAGGGTCCTACGAGCAGTACTTC. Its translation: CASSYRGQGGSYEQYF.

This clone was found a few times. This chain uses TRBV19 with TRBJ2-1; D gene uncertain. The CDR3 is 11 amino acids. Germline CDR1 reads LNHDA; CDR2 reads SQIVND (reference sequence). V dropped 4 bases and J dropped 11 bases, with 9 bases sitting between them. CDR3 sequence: CASSTRHQQFF. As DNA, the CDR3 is TGTGCCAGTAGTACCAGACATCAGCAGTTCTTC.